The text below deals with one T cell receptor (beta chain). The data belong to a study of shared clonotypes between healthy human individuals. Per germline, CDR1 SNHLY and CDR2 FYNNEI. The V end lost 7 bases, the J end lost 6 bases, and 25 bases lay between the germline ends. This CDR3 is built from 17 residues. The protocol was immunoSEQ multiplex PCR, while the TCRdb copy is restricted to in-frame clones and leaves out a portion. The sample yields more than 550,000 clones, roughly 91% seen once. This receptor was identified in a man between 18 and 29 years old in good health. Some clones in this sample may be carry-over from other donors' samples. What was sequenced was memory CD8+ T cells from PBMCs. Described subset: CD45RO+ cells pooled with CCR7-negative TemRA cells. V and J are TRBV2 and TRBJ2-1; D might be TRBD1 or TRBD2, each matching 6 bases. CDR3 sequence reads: CASTTPVGGPIFNEQFF. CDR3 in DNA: TGTGCCAGCACCACTCCGGTGGGGGGCCCTATCTTCAATGAGCAGTTCTTC.